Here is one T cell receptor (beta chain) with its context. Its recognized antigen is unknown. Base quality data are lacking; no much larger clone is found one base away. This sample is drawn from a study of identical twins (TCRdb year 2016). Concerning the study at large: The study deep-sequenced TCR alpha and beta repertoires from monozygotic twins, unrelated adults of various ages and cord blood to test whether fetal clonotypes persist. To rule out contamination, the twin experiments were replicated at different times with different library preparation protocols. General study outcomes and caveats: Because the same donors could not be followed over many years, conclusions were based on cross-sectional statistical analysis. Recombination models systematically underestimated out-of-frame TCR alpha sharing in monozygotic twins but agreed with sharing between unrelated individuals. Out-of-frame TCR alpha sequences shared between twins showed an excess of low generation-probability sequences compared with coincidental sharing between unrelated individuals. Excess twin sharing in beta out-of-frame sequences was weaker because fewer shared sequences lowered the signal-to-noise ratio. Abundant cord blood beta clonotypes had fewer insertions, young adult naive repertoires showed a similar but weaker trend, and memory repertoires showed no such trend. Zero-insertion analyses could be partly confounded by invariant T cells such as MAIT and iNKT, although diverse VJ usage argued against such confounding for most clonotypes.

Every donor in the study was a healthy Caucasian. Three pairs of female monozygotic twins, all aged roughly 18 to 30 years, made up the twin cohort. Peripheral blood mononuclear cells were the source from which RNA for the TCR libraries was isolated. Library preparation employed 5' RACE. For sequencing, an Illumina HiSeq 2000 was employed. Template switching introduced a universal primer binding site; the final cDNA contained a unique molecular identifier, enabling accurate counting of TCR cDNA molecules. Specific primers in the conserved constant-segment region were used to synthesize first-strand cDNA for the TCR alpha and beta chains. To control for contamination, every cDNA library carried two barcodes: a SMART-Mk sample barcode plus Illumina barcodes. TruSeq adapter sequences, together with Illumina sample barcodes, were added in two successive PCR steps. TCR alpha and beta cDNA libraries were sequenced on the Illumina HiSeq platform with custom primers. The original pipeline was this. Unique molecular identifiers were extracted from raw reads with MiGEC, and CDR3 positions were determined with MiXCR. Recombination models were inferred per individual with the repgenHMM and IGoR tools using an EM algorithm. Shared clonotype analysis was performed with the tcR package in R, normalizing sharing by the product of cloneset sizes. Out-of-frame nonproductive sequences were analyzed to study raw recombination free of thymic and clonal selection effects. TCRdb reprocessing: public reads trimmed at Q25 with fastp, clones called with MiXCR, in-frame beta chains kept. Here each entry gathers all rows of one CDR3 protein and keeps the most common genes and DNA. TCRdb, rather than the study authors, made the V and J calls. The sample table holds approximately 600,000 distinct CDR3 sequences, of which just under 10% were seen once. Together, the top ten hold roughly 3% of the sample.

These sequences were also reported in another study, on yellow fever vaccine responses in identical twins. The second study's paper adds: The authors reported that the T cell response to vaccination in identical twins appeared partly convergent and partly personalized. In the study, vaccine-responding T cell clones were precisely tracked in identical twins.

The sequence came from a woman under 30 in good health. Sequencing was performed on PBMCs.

The DNA sequence is given as TGCGCCAGCAGCGGGGGGCTTGGCACCGGGGAGCTGTTTTTT. Translated, this gives CASSGGLGTGELFF. The rearrangement combines TRBV5-1 with TRBJ2-2; the D gene is perhaps TRBD1 or TRBD2, as each covers 6 bases. Inclusive of the bounding cysteine and phenylalanine, the CDR3 is 14 residues long. The DNA shown is the 42-base CDR3, in frame from base 1. Looking up the germline V gene yields CDR1 SGHRS and CDR2 YFSETQ. The junction shows trimming of 4 bases on V and 4 bases on J, plus 11 bases between the germline ends.